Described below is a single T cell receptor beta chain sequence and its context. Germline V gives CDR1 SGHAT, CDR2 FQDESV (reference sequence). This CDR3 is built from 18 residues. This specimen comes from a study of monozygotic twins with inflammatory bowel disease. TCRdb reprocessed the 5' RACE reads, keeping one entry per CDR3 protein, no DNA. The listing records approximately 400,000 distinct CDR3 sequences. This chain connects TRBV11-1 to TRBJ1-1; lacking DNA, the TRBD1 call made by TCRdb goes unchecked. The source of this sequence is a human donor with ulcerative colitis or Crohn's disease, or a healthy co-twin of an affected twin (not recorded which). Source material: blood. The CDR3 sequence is CASSLAPSILTENTEAFF.